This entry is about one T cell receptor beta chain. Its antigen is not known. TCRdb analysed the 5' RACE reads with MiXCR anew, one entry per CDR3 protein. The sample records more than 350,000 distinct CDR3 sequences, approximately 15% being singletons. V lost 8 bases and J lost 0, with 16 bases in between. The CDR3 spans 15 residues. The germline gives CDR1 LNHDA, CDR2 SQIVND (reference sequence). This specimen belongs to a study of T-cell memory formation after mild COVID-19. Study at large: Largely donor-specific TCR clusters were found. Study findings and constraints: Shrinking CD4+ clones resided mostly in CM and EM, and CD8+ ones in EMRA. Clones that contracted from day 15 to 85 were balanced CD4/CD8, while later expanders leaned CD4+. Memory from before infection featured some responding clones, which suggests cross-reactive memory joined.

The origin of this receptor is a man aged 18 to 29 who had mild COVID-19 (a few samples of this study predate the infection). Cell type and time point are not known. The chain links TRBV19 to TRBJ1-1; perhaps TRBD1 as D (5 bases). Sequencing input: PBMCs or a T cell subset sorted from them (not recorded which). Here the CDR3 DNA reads TGTGCCAGTGGACCGACAGCCGCCATGAACACTGAAGCTTTCTTT. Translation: CASGPTAAMNTEAFF.